This T cell receptor (beta chain) derives from a study of T cell repertoires in cytomegalovirus infection. This clonotype was seen at least ten times. The length of the CDR3 is 15 residues. Per germline, CDR1 LNHNV and CDR2 YYDKDF (reference sequence). Trimming removed 5 bases from V and 3 bases from J; junction bases left unmatched: 4. TCRdb processed the reads anew with MiXCR; each CDR3 protein has one entry. Among 300,000 to 400,000 distinct CDR3 sequences listed, 9.5% were seen once. Specimen: PBMCs. The chain is built from TRBV15 and TRBJ2-5; 12 bases line up with TRBD2. This sequence was found in a human donor in good health (CMV status not recorded). Some clones in this sample may be carry-over from other donors' samples. The CDR3 DNA reads as TGTGCCACCAGCTTTCGACTAGCGGGGGAAGAGACCCAGTACTTC. It yields the protein CATSFRLAGEETQYF. Looking up the rest from reference TRBV15 and TRBJ2-5 gives the full variable domain: DAMVIQNPRYQVTQFGKPVTLSCSQTLNHNVMYWYQQKSSQAPKLLFHYYDKDFNNEADTPDNFQSRRPNTSFCFLDIRSPGLGDTAMYLCATSFRLAGEETQYFGPGTRLLVL.